One sample yielded the 32 T cell receptor beta chains listed below, sequenced in a study of blood T cells in healthy people across ages. The use of a sample-barcoded 5' primer and a J-beta primer mix characterized a second PCR of about 7 to 12 cycles. One entry per CDR3 protein, called by TCRdb with MiXCR from the 5' RACE reads. Here the sample spans around 1.7 million distinct CDR3 sequences, roughly 27% being singletons. Sequenced material: blood. The receptors stem from a woman aged 25-40 years in good health.

This clonotype was counted between two and nine times. This rearrangement joins TRBV4-3 to TRBJ1-2, with TRBD1 as a possible D gene (5 bases). Germline lookup yields CDR1 LGHNA and CDR2 YSLEER. The V gene lost 0 bases and the J gene lost 2 bases, with 10 bases spanning the gap. CDR3 length equals 15 residues. CDR3 region: CASSQDIGDNYGYTF. The CDR3 nucleotides are TGCGCCAGCAGCCAAGATATCGGGGACAACTATGGCTACACCTTC.

This clonotype was seen once. The rearrangement links TRBV7-2 to TRBJ2-7; D perhaps matches TRBD1 (6 bases). In germline, CDR1 is SGHTA, CDR2 FQGNSA. The CDR3 is 15 residues long. V gave up 5 bases and J gave up 3 bases, with 17 bases separating them. The CDR3 is CASSPGTTNSYEQYF. CDR3 sequence (DNA): TGTGCCAGCAGCCCCGGGACAACGAACAGCTACGAGCAGTACTTC.

The V call is TRBV20-1, the J call TRBJ2-3; D unresolved. Trimming removed 1 base at V and 0 bases at J, with 8 bases between. CDR3 length: 14 residues. CDR1 is DFQATT and CDR2 is SNEGSKA in the germline V gene (reference sequence). CDR3 nucleotides: TGCAGTGCTAGAGTCGCGCCCAGCACAGATACGCAGTATTTT. Protein sequence: CSARVAPSTDTQYF.

This clonotype was detected ten times or more. V and J are TRBV7-2 and TRBJ1-1; D is unclear. Germline CDR1 SGHTA, CDR2 FQGNSA. This CDR3 has 11 amino acids. The germline V and J ends were trimmed by 2 bases and 7 bases, with 5 bases remaining between them. CDR3: CASSLIREAFF. The CDR3 DNA reads TGTGCCAGCAGCTTAATTCGTGAAGCTTTCTTT.

This clonotype was seen more than once but under ten times. The V call is TRBV5-1, the J call TRBJ1-5, with 7 nucleotides matching TRBD1. The CDR3 spans 15 residues. The junction had 7 bases not matched to a gene; V was cut back by 0 bases and J by 7 bases. In germline, CDR1 is SGHRS, CDR2 YFSETQ. DNA of the CDR3: TGCGCCAGCAGCTTGGCCGGACAGGTTATGCAGCCCCAGCATTTT. Translated: CASSLAGQVMQPQHF.

This clonotype was detected only a few times. This chain joins TRBV7-2 and TRBJ2-7; 9 bases fit TRBD2. V gave up 4 bases and J gave up 2 bases; unmatched junction bases: 3. CDR3 size: 14 residues. The germline V gene encodes CDR1 SGHTA and CDR2 FQGNSA. CDR3 DNA: TGTGCCAGCAGCTGGGGACTAGCTACCTACGAGCAGTACTTC. The encoded protein is CASSWGLATYEQYF.

The V call is TRBV7-9, the J call TRBJ1-2; D remains unclear. The CDR3 runs 12 residues. V gave up 3 bases and J gave up 7 bases, with 9 bases separating them. Germline CDR1 SEHNR, CDR2 FQNEAQ (reference sequence). The CDR3 bases are TGTGCCAGCAGCTTGGAGTGGGGTGGCTACACCTTC. The encoded protein is CASSLEWGGYTF.

The genes are TRBV6-4 and TRBJ1-4; possible D gene TRBD1, 6 bases. The V gene lost 4 bases and the J gene lost 2 bases, with 11 bases spanning the gap. Germline CDR1 MRHNA, CDR2 SNTAGT. The CDR3 runs to 15 residues. The CDR3 DNA reads as TGTGCCAGCAGTGCCCAAGGACAGACTAATGAAAAACTGTTTTTT. Protein: CASSAQGQTNEKLFF.

The chain links TRBV20-1 to TRBJ2-1; D is ambiguous. CDR1 is DFQATT and CDR2 is SNEGSKA in the germline V gene (reference sequence). Trimming stripped 6 bases from V and 7 bases from J, with 16 bases between. This CDR3 comprises 13 residues. The CDR3 DNA reads TGCAGTGCCCCGTGGGTAGGAAGAAATGAGCAGTTCTTC. Translation gives CSAPWVGRNEQFF.

This clonotype was seen more than once but under ten times. The chain couples TRBV5-5 to TRBJ1-2; D may be TRBD1 (5 bases). The CDR3 consists of 13 residues. The germline V gene has CDR1 SGHKS and CDR2 YYEKEE (reference sequence). Trimming took off 7 bases at V and 6 bases at J, with 16 bases between the two ends. The CDR3 coding sequence is TGTGCCAGCGGGCAGGGCATAGGAAATGGCTACACCTTC. This translates into CASGQGIGNGYTF.

This chain connects TRBV29-1 to TRBJ2-4; D might be TRBD1 (5 bases). The CDR3 extends over 11 amino acids. Trimming took off 7 bases at V and 7 bases at J, with 11 bases between the two ends. Per the germline V gene, CDR1 is SQVTM and CDR2 is ANQGSEA. Here the CDR3 reads CSGATANIQYF. CDR3 coding DNA: TGCAGCGGGGCGACAGCCAACATTCAGTACTTC.

There are many counts of this clonotype. The rearrangement joins TRBV7-9 to TRBJ2-7; 7 bases align to TRBD2. J gave up 3 bases and V 1 base, and 9 bases lay outside the gene matches. The germline CDR1 and CDR2 sequences are SEHNR and FQNEAQ (reference sequence). The CDR3 totals 16 residues. The CDR3 loop reads CASSLGSAGPSYEQYF. DNA of the CDR3: TGTGCCAGCAGCTTAGGTTCAGCGGGACCAAGCTACGAGCAGTACTTC.

The chain uses TRBV20-1 and TRBJ2-5, with a tentative D call TRBD2 (5 bases). Trimming left V 1 base short and J 4 bases short, with 13 bases between. CDR1 DFQATT and CDR2 SNEGSKA come from the germline V gene (reference sequence). The CDR3 runs to 14 residues. CDR3 loop: CSARGFQLGETQYF. As DNA, the CDR3 is TGCAGTGCTAGAGGGTTCCAACTAGGAGAGACCCAGTACTTC.

The rearrangement uses TRBV11-2 and TRBJ2-1; tentative D call: TRBD1 (5 bases). Germline values: CDR1 SGHAT, CDR2 FQNNGV. The CDR3 has 17 amino acids. Trimming removed 1 base from V and 7 bases from J, with 20 bases in between. The CDR3 loop is CASSLAPGIRGENEQFF. CDR3 sequence (DNA): TGTGCCAGCAGCTTAGCCCCAGGGATCCGAGGAGAGAATGAGCAGTTCTTC. Variable domain in full (rest from reference TRBV11-2 and TRBJ2-1): EAGVAQSPRYKIIEKRQSVAFWCNPISGHATLYWYQQILGQGPKLLIQFQNNGVVDDSQLPKDRFSAERLKGVDSTLKIQPAKLEDSAVYLCASSLAPGIRGENEQFFGPGTRLTVL.

The chain uses TRBV24-1 and TRBJ2-1; 9 nucleotides align to TRBD1. Trimming cost V 7 bases and J 7 bases; bases outside gene matches: 16. This CDR3 is 17 amino acids long. Germline V gene lookup returns CDR1 KGHDR and CDR2 SFDVKD. CDR3 sequence reads: CATSGLPRTGVANEQFF. The CDR3 coding sequence is TGTGCCACCAGCGGGTTACCCCGGACAGGGGTGGCGAATGAGCAGTTCTTC.

The rearrangement joins TRBV7-2 to TRBJ2-7; 13 bases map to TRBD2. The V gene's germline CDR1 is SGHTA and CDR2 FQGNSA. J gave up 0 bases and V 5 bases, and 7 bases lay outside the gene matches. This CDR3 has 17 amino acids. Here the CDR3 reads CASSRTSGSLSSYEQYF. CDR3 in DNA: TGTGCCAGCAGCCGGACTAGCGGGAGCCTAAGCTCCTACGAGCAGTACTTC. The whole variable domain, filled in from reference TRBV7-2 and TRBJ2-7, reads GAGVSQSPSNKVTEKGKDVELRCDPISGHTALYWYRQSLGQGLEFLIYFQGNSAPDKSGLPSDRFSAERTGGSVSTLTIQRTQQEDSAVYLCASSRTSGSLSSYEQYFGPGTRLTVT.

CDR3 sequence (DNA): TGTGCCAGCAGTTTGGGGAACGGAGCGGGGGAACGCCAAGAGACCCAGTACTTC. This codes for CASSLGNGAGERQETQYF. The chain links TRBV28 to TRBJ2-5; 8 nucleotides align to TRBD2. CDR1 is MDHEN, CDR2 SYDVKM, per germline. The CDR3 totals 18 residues. J lost 1 base, V lost 3 bases, and 13 bases had no gene match.

The chain joins TRBV20-1 to TRBJ2-5; TRBD2 agrees at 9 bases. The CDR3 loop spans 15 amino acids. Germline CDR1 and CDR2: DFQATT and SNEGSKA (reference sequence). The V gene end was trimmed by 6 bases and the J gene end by 5 bases; junction bases not matched to a gene: 13. The CDR3 protein is CSAKEAGGLWETQYF. In DNA form, the CDR3 reads TGCAGTGCAAAGGAAGCGGGAGGATTATGGGAGACCCAGTACTTC.

This clonotype was counted only a few times. The chain uses TRBV5-1 and TRBJ1-1; TRBD1 matches at 8 bases. J was trimmed by 4 bases and V by 4 bases; bases with no gene match: 9. From germline, CDR1 is SGHRS and CDR2 YFSETQ. The CDR3 contains 15 residues. CDR3 bases: TGCGCCAGCAGCCCAGGACAGGGTGGGGGCACTGAAGCTTTCTTT. As protein: CASSPGQGGGTEAFF.

This clonotype was found many times. V usage is TRBV12-3 or TRBV12-4 and J usage is TRBJ2-5; D remains unclear. The CDR3 is made up of 14 amino acids. V lost 5 bases, J lost 0 bases, and 10 bases lay in between. DNA of the CDR3: TGTGCCAGCAGTCTGACACTGTACCAAGAGACCCAGTACTTC. It specifies CASSLTLYQETQYF.

This clonotype was counted only a few times. The chain carries TRBV20-1 and TRBJ1-2; no definite D call. CDR1 is DFQATT and CDR2 is SNEGSKA in the germline V gene (reference sequence). The CDR3 loop spans 14 amino acids. V lost 1 base and J lost 7, with 16 bases in between. CDR3 in amino acids: CSARGSPDPAGYTF. The CDR3 DNA is TGCAGTGCTAGAGGCTCACCGGACCCGGCTGGCTACACCTTC.

This clonotype was found a few times. The chain couples TRBV5-1 to TRBJ2-1; 11 bases align to TRBD2. V was pared by 7 bases and J by 3 bases, with 6 bases of the junction left unmatched. The CDR3 consists of 15 residues. CDR1 and CDR2 from the germline V gene are SGHRS and YFSETQ. CDR3 DNA: TGCGCCAGCGAACCCCTAGCGGGGGGCTACAATGAGCAGTTCTTC. Its protein is CASEPLAGGYNEQFF.

This clonotype was observed a few times. This sequence may be a read error, since a much larger clone differs from it by one base. The V call is TRBV6-6, the J call TRBJ2-3; possibly TRBD1 or TRBD2 for D (5 bases each). The CDR3 sequence is 15 residues long. V was cut by 11 bases and J by 12 bases, with 30 bases left in between. Germline loops: CDR1 MNHNY, CDR2 SVGAGI (reference sequence). The CDR3 nucleotides read TGTGCCTCCTCTGAGGGTGGGGGAATAACGTGGGACCAGTATTTT. Encoded protein: CASSEGGGITWDQYF.

The rearrangement links TRBV5-6 to TRBJ1-2; tentatively, D is TRBD1 (5 bases). Germline V CDR1 and CDR2: SGHDT, YYEEEE. The V and J ends lost 3 bases and 1 base respectively, with 13 bases between them. The CDR3 spans 15 residues. As DNA, the CDR3 is TGTGCCAGCAGCTATCAGGGTTCGAATAACTATGGCTACACCTTC. It yields the protein CASSYQGSNNYGYTF.

The CDR3 DNA reads TGTGCCAGCAGACTAGAGGGGTATACAGATACGCAGTATTTT. Translation gives CASRLEGYTDTQYF. The chain is built from TRBV27 and TRBJ2-3; D assignment may be TRBD1 or TRBD2 (5 bases each). Trimming shortened V by 6 bases and J by 3 bases, and 13 bases separated the two germline ends. CDR1 is MNHEY and CDR2 is SMNVEV in the germline V gene (reference sequence). The CDR3 has 14 amino acids.

This clonotype was seen only a few times. The J gene is TRBJ1-2, the V gene TRBV9; possibly TRBD1 for D (5 bases). Germline V gene data show CDR1 as SGDLS and CDR2 as YYNGEE. The CDR3 totals 14 residues. Trimming took 4 bases from V and 2 from J, leaving 12 bases between them. CDR3 nucleotides: TGTGCCAGCAGCCCGCGGCCAGGGAACTATGGCTACACCTTC. As protein: CASSPRPGNYGYTF.

This clonotype was seen a few times. J is TRBJ2-1 and V is TRBV5-1; D is unresolved. CDR1 and CDR2 (germline): SGHRS, YFSETQ. The ends were cut back, 0 bases at V and 3 bases at J, with 10 bases in the middle. This CDR3 is 15 amino acids long. CDR3: CASSLATANYNEQFF. Here the CDR3 DNA reads TGCGCCAGCAGCTTGGCGACGGCCAACTACAATGAGCAGTTCTTC.

The CDR3 region has the DNA TGTGCCAGCAGCATCTCGCCGTACTACGAGCAGTACTTC. It translates to CASSISPYYEQYF. V is TRBV7-9 and J is TRBJ2-7, with D unclear. This CDR3 spans 13 amino acids. V lost 5 bases and J lost 3, with 11 bases in between. CDR1 and CDR2 from the germline V gene are SEHNR and FQNEAQ (reference sequence).

The rearrangement links TRBV11-2 to TRBJ1-1; unclear D gene. Germline V gene lookup returns CDR1 SGHAT and CDR2 FQNNGV. The CDR3 is 15 amino acids. V was cut by 0 bases and J by 0 bases, with 8 bases left in between. CDR3 coding DNA: TGTGCCAGCAGCTTAGAAGGGTGGGTGAACACTGAAGCTTTCTTT. Translation: CASSLEGWVNTEAFF.

This clonotype was recorded many times. The junction shows a germline mismatch at one end, possibly a read error. CDR3 sequence reads: CASSQGQQETQYF. Here the CDR3 DNA reads TGTGCCAGCAGCCAGGGACAGCAAGAGACCCAGTACTTC. The genes are TRBV4-1 and TRBJ2-5; 7 bases match TRBD1. This CDR3 has 13 amino acids. Germline loops: CDR1 MGHRA, CDR2 YSYEKL.

As regards this clonotype: It may be a read error: a sequence one base away is much more abundant. The J gene is TRBJ2-4, the V gene TRBV20-1; perhaps TRBD1 as D (5 bases). This CDR3 region has 12 residues. Looked up from germline, CDR1 is DFQATT and CDR2 is SNEGSKA (reference sequence). The CDR3 here is CSASDSNYEQNF. The CDR3 DNA reads TGCAGTGCTAGTGACAGTAACTACGAGCAGAACTTC.

This clonotype was found many times. It is unclear where the CDR3 begins or ends on the DNA, so no DNA is shown, and the CDR3 is as TCRdb lists it. The chain carries TRBV12-3 or TRBV12-4 and TRBJ2-5; the listed D gene, TRBD2, was not tested against the DNA. The CDR3 has 16 residues if both end residues are counted. This chain's CDR3 is CASSSSGPGRQETQYF.